Listed below are T cell receptor beta chains from one sample, sequenced in a study of a mutant IDH1 vaccine in newly diagnosed glioma. TCRdb keeps only in-frame clones here, not all; method: immunoSEQ multiplex PCR. This sample carries some 100,000 clones, around four fifths of them seen once, and the ten largest clones take around 7%. The source material was PBMCs, sampled from a glioma patient treated with radiotherapy, temozolomide or both. Receptor source: a woman aged 45 to 65 with glioma. Both conserved end residues are part of each CDR3.

length: 15
V: TRBV4-1
CDR3: CASSQDGGGPDEQYF

length: 15
V: TRBV5-6
CDR3: CASSLTGTGGSPLHF

length: 12
V: TRBV5-6
CDR3: CASSPGASRYTF

length: 14
V: TRBV6-5
CDR3: CASRRVGGDGEAFF

length: 12
V: TRBV10-3
CDR3: CAVIQGPAGYTF

length: 12
V: TRBV9
CDR3: CASSVEVGELFF

length: 12
V: TRBV18
CDR3: CASSPGQDEQYF

length: 12
V: TRBV2
CDR3: CASKGQGTGYTF

length: 12
V: TRBV12-5
CDR3: CASGPGLGTQYF

length: 11
V: TRBV2
CDR3: CASTGTYEQYF

length: 15
V: TRBV7-2
CDR3: CASSLAGGARQPQHF

length: 16
V: TRBV10-1
CDR3: CASSEYRGVGHYEQYF

length: 13
V: TRBV6-5
CDR3: CASLRPDDYGYTF

length: 14
V: TRBV30
CDR3: CAWRGRGLYYGYTF

length: 15
V: TRBV5-6
CDR3: CASSLLAGGSGEQFF

length: 16
V: TRBV25-1
CDR3: CASRDPTSGGVDTQYF

length: 14
V: TRBV18
CDR3: CASSLLQGTGELFF

length: 17
V: TRBV19
CDR3: CASSTTSGDSSYNEQFF

length: 12
V: TRBV30
CDR3: CAWSTGREGYTF

length: 15
V: TRBV9
CDR3: CASSVGTGGVETQYF

length: 13
V: TRBV6-6
CDR3: CASSYGGNTEAFF

length: 16
V: TRBV5-1
CDR3: CASSYLGQGAGETQYF

length: 15
V: TRBV9
CDR3: CASSGRQYIPYGYTF

length: 20
V: TRBV2
CDR3: CASSEAPIGQGTRAKNIQYF